Listed here are 32 T cell receptor beta chains from one sample, sequenced in a study of cytomegalovirus exposure and HLA in healthy donors. Sequencing was performed with immunoSEQ multiplex PCR; in TCRdb, only in-frame clones are kept and a portion is missing. Among 150,000 to 180,000 clones listed, 86% were seen once. Sequencing input: PBMCs. The receptors shown here come from a man in his late teens or twenties in good health and CMV-seropositive.

This sequence joins TRBV18 and TRBJ1-2, with 8 bases that match TRBD1. Unmatched junction bases numbered 6, after V lost 3 bases and J lost 3 bases. The length of the CDR3 is 15 residues. Germline V gene sequence: CDR1 KGHSH, CDR2 LQKENI. The chain's CDR3 is CASSPPGQDYYGYTF. In nucleotides, the CDR3 is TGTGCCAGCTCACCCCCGGGACAGGACTACTATGGCTACACCTTC.

This chain links TRBV4-3 with TRBJ1-1; no clear D gene. Deletions cut 0 bases from V and 4 bases from J, with 15 bases between. Germline CDR1 LGHNA, CDR2 YSLEER. The CDR3 is made up of 16 amino acids. CDR3 nucleotide sequence: TGCGCCAGCAGCCAAGACTACTCGGCGGTGGGCACTGAAGCTTTCTTT. As protein: CASSQDYSAVGTEAFF.

The chain links TRBV6-1 to TRBJ1-3; perhaps TRBD1 as D (5 bases). Looked up from germline, CDR1 is MNHNS and CDR2 is SASEGT. Trimming pared 6 bases from V and 2 bases from J, leaving 11 bases between. CDR3 size: 14 residues. The CDR3 coding sequence is TGTGCCAGCAGCAGGGAAAGTACTGGAAACACCATATATTTT. Amino acids: CASSRESTGNTIYF.

This clone came up a few times. V is TRBV6-1 and J is TRBJ2-7; tentative D call: TRBD2 (6 bases). The CDR3 length is 16 residues. The ends were cut back, 3 bases at V and 2 bases at J, with 17 bases in the middle. Germline-derived CDR1 and CDR2 are MNHNS and SASEGT. CDR3 residues: CASSEGPGELAYEQYF. In nucleotides, the CDR3 is TGTGCCAGCAGTGAGGGCCCGGGGGAGTTAGCCTACGAGCAGTACTTC.

V and J are TRBV5-6 and TRBJ1-2, with a weak D call TRBD1 (6 bases). CDR1 and CDR2 (germline): SGHDT, YYEEEE. The CDR3 sequence is 14 residues long. V shed 1 base and J shed 3 bases, with 10 bases lying between them. The CDR3 nucleotides read TGTGCCAGCAGCTTGCAGGGGCAATACTATGGCTACACCTTC. Its translation: CASSLQGQYYGYTF.

The rearrangement uses TRBV27 and TRBJ1-2, with 8 bases identical to TRBD1. J was trimmed by 4 bases and V by 5 bases; bases with no gene match: 6. The CDR3 runs 14 residues. Germline loops: CDR1 MNHEY, CDR2 SMNVEV (reference sequence). The CDR3 sequence: CASSRATGGYGYTF. The CDR3 nucleotides read TGTGCCAGCAGTCGAGCTACAGGGGGCTATGGCTACACCTTC.

The rearrangement uses TRBV6-5 and TRBJ1-2; a weak D match, TRBD1 (6 bases). V was cut by 6 bases and J by 4 bases, with 12 bases left in between. The CDR3 covers 13 residues. CDR1 is MNHEY and CDR2 is SVGAGI in the germline V gene. Here the CDR3 reads CASRQGVRYGYTF. The CDR3 DNA follows: TGTGCCAGCAGACAGGGTGTGCGCTATGGCTACACCTTC.

The chain links TRBV5-6 to TRBJ2-1; 10 bases align to TRBD2. With 2 bases clipped from V and 5 bases from J, the junction kept 4 bases outside the gene matches. This CDR3 region has 15 residues. The germline V gene encodes CDR1 SGHDT and CDR2 YYEEEE. CDR3 in amino acids: CASSFGTSGNNEQFF. The CDR3 coding sequence is TGTGCCAGCAGCTTCGGCACTAGCGGGAACAATGAGCAGTTCTTC.

The chain is built from TRBV7-9 and TRBJ2-7; D perhaps matches TRBD1 (5 bases). CDR3 length: 16 residues. Between the trimmed V and J ends, which lost 5 bases and 5 bases, there was a span of 22 bases. Germline CDR1 SEHNR, CDR2 FQNEAQ (reference sequence). The CDR3 spells CASSDTRVSLGHEQYF. The DNA of the CDR3 is TGTGCCAGCAGCGACACCAGGGTTTCTTTGGGGCACGAGCAGTACTTC.

The gene calls are TRBV11-2 and TRBJ1-2; D possibly corresponds to TRBD1 (6 bases). The V gene's germline CDR1 is SGHAT and CDR2 FQNNGV. Trimming cost V 5 bases and J 2 bases, with 27 bases left between them. The length of the CDR3 is 19 residues. The CDR3 here is CASSPFITGTGTKNYGYTF. The CDR3 region has the DNA TGTGCCAGCAGCCCCTTCATTACCGGGACGGGGACAAAAAACTATGGCTACACCTTC.

The V gene is TRBV21-1, the J gene TRBJ2-7; TRBD2, the D gene given by the table, was not confirmed from the DNA. TRBV21-1 is a listed pseudogene. This CDR3 is built from 12 residues. The CDR3 DNA reads TGTGCCAGCAGCCCGAGAGTCGACGAGCAGTACTTC. Protein: CASSPRVDEQYF.

This clone was seen a single time. The rearrangement uses TRBV5-1 and TRBJ1-2; the D gene is possibly TRBD1 (6 bases). This CDR3 spans 16 amino acids. Trimming removed 1 base at V and 0 bases at J, with 13 bases between. CDR1 is SGHRS, CDR2 YFSETQ, per germline. As DNA, the CDR3 is TGCGCCAGCAGCTTGTTAGGGGGGAGGGCTAACTATGGCTACACCTTC. Translating it yields CASSLLGGRANYGYTF.

The genes are TRBV19 and TRBJ2-7, with D maybe TRBD2 (5 bases). Per germline, CDR1 LNHDA and CDR2 SQIVND (reference sequence). The length of the CDR3 is 12 residues. Trimming stripped 8 bases from V and 4 bases from J, with 12 bases between. As DNA, the CDR3 is TGTGCCAGTGGAAGCGGTGTTTACGAGCAGTACTTC. Amino acid sequence: CASGSGVYEQYF.

This chain connects TRBV30 to TRBJ2-1, with unresolved D. V was shortened by 2 bases and J by 4 bases, with 9 bases between the two germline ends. CDR1 is GTSNPN and CDR2 is SVGIG in the germline V gene (reference sequence). CDR3 length: 13 amino acids. Here the CDR3 reads CAWSRKEYNEQFF. CDR3 DNA sequence: TGTGCCTGGAGTAGGAAGGAGTACAATGAGCAGTTCTTC.

This chain links TRBV29-1 with TRBJ2-1; 7 bases agree with TRBD2. Per germline, CDR1 SQVTM and CDR2 ANQGSEA. The CDR3 is 15 residues long. With V trimmed by 0 bases and J by 9 bases, 11 bases remained unmatched. The CDR3 DNA is TGCAGCGTTGAAGATATTTCGGTCCCGGGGGGTGAGCAGTTCTTC. As protein: CSVEDISVPGGEQFF.

This sequence joins TRBV6-5 and TRBJ2-1; weak D call: TRBD2 (5 bases). The CDR3 spans 15 residues. V shed 2 bases and J shed 0 bases, with 8 bases lying between them. The germline CDR1 and CDR2 sequences are MNHEY and SVGAGI. CDR3 loop: CASSYLLGSYNEQFF. CDR3 bases: TGTGCCAGCAGTTACCTACTAGGCTCCTACAATGAGCAGTTCTTC.

V gene TRBV11-2 combines with J gene TRBJ2-7; 13 bases are shared with TRBD2. Germline V gene data show CDR1 as SGHAT and CDR2 as FQNNGV. J lost 4 bases, V lost 2 bases, and 5 bases had no gene match. This CDR3 is 16 amino acids long. CDR3 loop: CASSLTTSGGGYEQYF. CDR3 nucleotides: TGTGCCAGCAGCTTAACAACTAGCGGGGGGGGTTACGAGCAGTACTTC.

The chain is built from TRBV15 and TRBJ2-2; 10 nucleotides align to TRBD1. The CDR3 spans 15 residues. V gave up 4 bases and J gave up 3 bases; unmatched junction bases: 2. Germline V lookup: CDR1 LNHNV, CDR2 YYDKDF (reference sequence). The CDR3 loop is CATSTGTGDTGELFF. The CDR3 DNA is TGTGCCACCAGCACCGGGACAGGGGACACCGGGGAGCTGTTTTTT.

The V gene is TRBV4-3, the J gene TRBJ2-1; 10 bases match TRBD1. Trimming took 4 bases from V and 5 from J; bases not matched to a gene: 8. This CDR3 spans 16 amino acids. CDR1 is LGHNA and CDR2 is YSLEER in the germline V gene. CDR3 residues: CASSRSMGTGDNEQFF. CDR3 sequence (DNA): TGCGCCAGCAGCCGCTCGATGGGGACAGGGGACAATGAGCAGTTCTTC.

The V call is TRBV11-2, the J call TRBJ2-3, with 12 bases that match TRBD2. CDR3 length: 16 residues. V shed 8 bases, J shed 10 bases, and the junction held 16 bases outside the gene matches. CDR1 and CDR2 (germline): SGHAT, FQNNGV. The CDR3 DNA sequence: TGTGCCAGCGGGGGACTAGCGGGTCCCTCCGGTAGGGCGCAGTATTTT. This codes for CASGGLAGPSGRAQYF.

This clone has more than one count but fewer than ten. The chain employs TRBV5-6 and TRBJ2-7, with 10 nucleotides matching TRBD1. Trimming cost V 5 bases and J 6 bases; bases outside gene matches: 8. The CDR3 has 14 residues. In germline, CDR1 is SGHDT, CDR2 YYEEEE. The CDR3 DNA reads TGTGCCAGCAGTTCGGGGACAGGGGTCGCCGAGCAGTACTTC. Its protein product is CASSSGTGVAEQYF. Full variable domain (missing parts from reference TRBV5-6 and TRBJ2-7): DAGVTQSPTHLIKTRGQQVTLRCSPKSGHDTVSWYQQALGQGPQFIFQYYEEEERQRGNFPDRFSGHQFPNYSSELNVNALLLGDSALYLCASSSGTGVAEQYFGPGTRLTVT.

This chain joins TRBV5-6 and TRBJ1-2; 11 nucleotides match TRBD1. V lost 5 bases, J lost 7 bases, and 10 bases stayed unmatched. CDR1 and CDR2 from the germline V gene are SGHDT and YYEEEE. CDR3 length: 15 residues. For the CDR3, the DNA is TGTGCCAGCAGACCGGGGACAGGGGGAAGGGGTGGCTACACCTTC. Translated, it gives CASRPGTGGRGGYTF.

The chain recombines TRBV6-5 with TRBJ2-1, with TRBD2 identical over 7 bases. The CDR3 runs 13 residues. CDR1 MNHEY and CDR2 SVGAGI come from the germline V gene. The V gene end was trimmed by 2 bases and the J gene end by 9 bases; junction bases not matched to a gene: 4. The DNA of the CDR3 is TGTGCCAGCAGTTACCGGGACTACCCTGAGCAGTTCTTC. Translation: CASSYRDYPEQFF.

The chain is built from TRBV7-9 and TRBJ1-2; D is possibly TRBD1 (6 bases). This CDR3 region has 14 residues. Trimming took 6 bases from V and 2 from J, leaving 13 bases between them. Germline-derived CDR1 and CDR2 are SEHNR and FQNEAQ (reference sequence). CDR3 loop: CASREGGPNYGYTF. The CDR3 bases are TGTGCCAGCAGGGAAGGGGGACCGAACTATGGCTACACCTTC.

This chain joins TRBV11-1 and TRBJ2-7; 10 bases map to TRBD1. Losses at the gene ends were 5 bases for V and 4 bases for J; bases not matched to a gene: 8. This CDR3 comprises 15 residues. Germline V gene sequence: CDR1 SGHAT, CDR2 FQDESV (reference sequence). The CDR3 loop is CASSPLDRGAYEQYF. As DNA, the CDR3 is TGTGCCAGCAGCCCCCTGGACAGGGGGGCGTACGAGCAGTACTTC.

The CDR3 region is CSGADTQYF. The CDR3 DNA reads TGCAGTGGAGCCGATACGCAGTATTTT. The chain employs TRBV20-1 and TRBJ2-3, with D unresolved. V lost 7 bases, J lost 6 bases, and 5 bases lay in between. The CDR3 spans 9 residues. CDR1 and CDR2 from the germline V gene are DFQATT and SNEGSKA (reference sequence).

The rearrangement joins TRBV20-1 to TRBJ1-1, with D hard to call. CDR1 is DFQATT, CDR2 SNEGSKA, per germline (reference sequence). Between the trimmed V and J ends, which lost 3 bases and 7 bases, there was a span of 6 bases. The CDR3 runs to 10 residues. CDR3 in DNA: TGCAGTGCTAGTCTAAATGAAGCTTTCTTT. It translates to CSASLNEAFF.

CDR3 amino acids: CASSLQETQYF. The CDR3 DNA reads TGTGCCAGCAGCCTACAAGAGACCCAGTACTTC. This chain connects TRBV7-9 to TRBJ2-5; D is undetermined. The CDR3 is 11 residues long. Per germline, CDR1 SEHNR and CDR2 FQNEAQ (reference sequence). V was trimmed by 5 bases and J by 2 bases, leaving 3 bases between them.

The rearrangement uses TRBV5-1 and TRBJ1-1; 7 bases map to TRBD1. Germline V gene lookup returns CDR1 SGHRS and CDR2 YFSETQ. The CDR3 runs to 13 residues. The trim removed 4 bases at V and 8 bases at J, leaving 8 bases unmatched. The CDR3, as DNA: TGCGCCAGCAGCCGTGGGGACAGCTTCGAAGCTTTCTTT. This gives the protein CASSRGDSFEAFF.

The chain is built from TRBV4-3 and TRBJ1-6, with 9 bases that match TRBD1. CDR3 length: 16 residues. Trimming cost V 3 bases and J 8 bases; bases outside gene matches: 8. Per the germline V gene, CDR1 is LGHNA and CDR2 is YSLEER. In nucleotides, the CDR3 is TGCGCCAGCAGCCACTCAAGTGACAGGGGGGATTCACCCCTCCACTTT. This codes for CASSHSSDRGDSPLHF.

This chain joins TRBV9 and TRBJ1-3; D ambiguous. Looked up from germline, CDR1 is SGDLS and CDR2 is YYNGEE. Trimming removed 0 bases at V and 0 bases at J, with 10 bases between. This CDR3 has 16 residues. The CDR3 DNA reads TGTGCCAGCAGCGTAGATGTGGGGAGCTCTGGAAACACCATATATTTT. Encoded protein: CASSVDVGSSGNTIYF. The whole variable domain, remainder taken from reference TRBV9 and TRBJ1-3, is DSGVTQTPKHLITATGQRVTLRCSPRSGDLSVYWYQQSLDQGLQFLIQYYNGEERAKGNILERFSAQQFPDLHSELNLSSLELGDSALYFCASSVDVGSSGNTIYFGEGSWLTVV.

This chain links TRBV9 with TRBJ2-5, with 9 positions matching TRBD2. Per germline, CDR1 SGDLS and CDR2 YYNGEE. The CDR3 has 15 amino acids. The ends lost 3 bases at V and 4 bases at J; junction bases unmatched: 7. The CDR3 loop reads CASSDGGGAGETQYF. Written as DNA, the CDR3 is TGTGCCAGCAGCGATGGCGGGGGGGCCGGAGAGACCCAGTACTTC.